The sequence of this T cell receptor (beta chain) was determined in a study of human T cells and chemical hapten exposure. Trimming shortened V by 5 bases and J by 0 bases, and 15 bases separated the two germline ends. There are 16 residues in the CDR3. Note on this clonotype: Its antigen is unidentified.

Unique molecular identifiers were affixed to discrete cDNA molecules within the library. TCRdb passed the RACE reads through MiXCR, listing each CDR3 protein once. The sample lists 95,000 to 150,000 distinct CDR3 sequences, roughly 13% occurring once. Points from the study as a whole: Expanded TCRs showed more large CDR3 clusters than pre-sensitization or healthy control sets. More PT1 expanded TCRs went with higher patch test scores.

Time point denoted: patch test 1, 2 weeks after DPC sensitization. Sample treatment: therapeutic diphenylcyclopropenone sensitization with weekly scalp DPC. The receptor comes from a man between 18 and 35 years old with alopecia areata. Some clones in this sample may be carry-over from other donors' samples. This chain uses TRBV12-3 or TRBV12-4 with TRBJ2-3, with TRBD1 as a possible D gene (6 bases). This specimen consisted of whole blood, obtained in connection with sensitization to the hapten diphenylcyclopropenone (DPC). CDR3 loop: CASSPGTKSSTDTQYF. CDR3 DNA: TGTGCCAGCAGTCCCGGGACAAAGTCTAGCACAGATACGCAGTATTTT.